In this sample, the clone carrying this TCR beta chain turned up a few times. The antigen is unknown. PCR involved 60 Vbeta and 13 Jbeta primers. TCRdb keeps only in-frame clones here, not all; method: immunoSEQ multiplex PCR. The repertoire consists of about 120,000 clones, with more than 70% occurring once and the leading ten covering about 0.94%. Deletions cut 5 bases from V and 6 bases from J, with 14 bases between. This CDR3 spans 13 amino acids. In germline, CDR1 is MNHEY, CDR2 SVGAGI. This record comes from a study of cytomegalovirus exposure and HLA in healthy donors. Regarding the study as a whole: Later, TCR association rates were found to vary by HLA locus, highest for DRB1 and lowest for HLA-C. Specificity for CMV antigens was confirmed in vitro for three of the CMV-associated chains.

The receptor comes from a human donor in good health. What was sequenced was PBMCs. The rearrangement links TRBV6-5 to TRBJ2-7; D perhaps matches TRBD1 (5 bases). The CDR3 spells CASSDKDSTEQYF. CDR3 bases: TGTGCCAGCAGTGATAAAGACAGCACCGAGCAGTACTTC.